Below are 17 T cell receptor beta chains sequenced from a single sample in a study of shared clonotypes between healthy human individuals (dated by TCRdb to 2020 to 2022). Library prep was done by the immunoSEQ multiplex PCR assay. Held by TCRdb, this immuneACCESS table contains in-frame sequences only and omits some clones. Under half of the omission traces to an unresolved V gene where checked; the cause of the rest is unknown. This sample has about 530,000 clones in its table, and about 80% of those were observed once. The top ten clonotypes cover around 12% of the sample. The specimen was PBMCs. The receptor source for this set is a middle-aged woman in good health. Some clones in this sample may be carry-over from other donors' samples.

The chain carries TRBV5-4 and TRBJ2-3, with TRBD2 identical over 12 bases. Per germline, CDR1 SGHNT and CDR2 YYREEE (reference sequence). This CDR3 is built from 17 residues. The junction had 8 bases not matched to a gene; V was cut back by 4 bases and J by 2 bases. The CDR3 loop reads CASSTRTSGESTDTQYF. The CDR3 coding sequence is TGTGCCAGCAGCACCCGGACTAGCGGGGAATCCACAGATACGCAGTATTTT.

The rearrangement uses TRBV18 and TRBJ1-1, with D possibly matching TRBD1 (5 bases). The V and J ends lost 3 bases and 7 bases respectively, with 9 bases between them. This CDR3 has 12 residues. In germline, CDR1 is KGHSH, CDR2 LQKENI. CDR3: CASSPDRFEAFF. The CDR3 DNA reads as TGTGCCAGCTCACCTGACAGATTTGAAGCTTTCTTT.

The gene calls are TRBV10-3 and TRBJ2-2; maybe TRBD2 (5 bases). V gave up 0 bases and J gave up 5 bases, with 10 bases separating them. Germline CDR1 ENHRY, CDR2 SYGVKD. The CDR3 loop spans 15 amino acids. CDR3 bases: TGTGCCATCAGTGAGTCTCGGGGAAGTACCGGGGAGCTGTTTTTT. This translates into CAISESRGSTGELFF.

This chain links TRBV6-5 with TRBJ2-7; 8 positions match TRBD1. The CDR3 runs to 15 residues. Germline loops: CDR1 MNHEY, CDR2 SVGAGI. The ends lost 5 bases at V and 2 bases at J; junction bases unmatched: 8. CDR3 region: CASSLGTGLPYEQYF. The CDR3 nucleotides are TGTGCCAGCAGTCTGGGGACAGGACTTCCCTACGAGCAGTACTTC.

For this clone: This likely reflects a read error, since a far larger clone is one base away. J is TRBJ1-5 and V is TRBV6-6, with D possibly matching TRBD1 (5 bases). Germline CDR1 MNHNY, CDR2 SVGAGI (reference sequence). Between the trimmed V and J ends, which lost 6 bases and 0 bases, there was a span of 6 bases. CDR3 size: 13 residues. This chain's CDR3 is CASRQDSNQPQHF. The CDR3 DNA reads as TGTGCCAGCAGACAGGATAGCAATCAGCCCCAGCATTTT.

With regard to this clone: It may be a read error: a sequence one base away is much more abundant. CDR3 loop: CASSPGAYEQYF. The CDR3 bases are TGTGCCAGCAGCCCGGGGGCCTACGAGCAGTACTTC. The J gene is TRBJ2-7, the V gene TRBV7-2; tentative D call: TRBD2 (6 bases). Trimming left V 5 bases short and J 2 bases short, with 7 bases between. From germline, CDR1 is SGHTA and CDR2 FQGNSA. This CDR3 is 12 amino acids long.

The V gene is TRBV5-1, the J gene TRBJ1-5; tentatively, D is TRBD1 (5 bases). This CDR3 region has 13 residues. The germline V gene has CDR1 SGHRS and CDR2 YFSETQ. Trimming took off 0 bases at V and 7 bases at J, with 8 bases between the two ends. CDR3 DNA: TGCGCCAGCAGCTTGGTGGGGCCGCAGCCCCAGCATTTT. Protein: CASSLVGPQPQHF.

This chain joins TRBV6-1 and TRBJ2-7, with D unresolved. V was trimmed by 6 bases and J by 9 bases, leaving 6 bases between them. Per germline, CDR1 MNHNS and CDR2 SASEGT. The CDR3 loop spans 9 amino acids. This chain's CDR3 is CASSGGQYF. The CDR3 nucleotides are TGTGCCAGCAGCGGCGGGCAGTACTTC.

The CDR3 DNA reads TGTGCCAGCAGTGAATTCGGGGGAGGGCACTACAATGAGCAGTTCTTC. Its protein product is CASSEFGGGHYNEQFF. The chain has TRBV25-1 and TRBJ2-1, with 7 nucleotides matching TRBD2. The germline gives CDR1 MGHDK, CDR2 SYGVNS. This CDR3 region has 16 residues. The junction had 6 bases not matched to a gene; V was cut back by 1 base and J by 3 bases. Drawing the rest from reference TRBV25-1 and TRBJ2-1, the complete variable domain is EADIYQTPRYLVIGTGKKITLECSQTMGHDKMYWYQQDPGMELHLIHYSYGVNSTEKGDLSSESTVSRIRTEHFPLTLESARPSHTSQYLCASSEFGGGHYNEQFFGPGTRLTVL.

The rearrangement joins TRBV7-3 to TRBJ1-2, with D possibly TRBD1 on 5 matching bases. V gave up 5 bases and J gave up 6 bases, with 13 bases separating them. Germline V CDR1 and CDR2: SGHTA, FQGTGA. CDR3 length: 13 amino acids. The CDR3 DNA follows: TGTGCCAGCAGCCCGGGGACCCACCATGGCTACACCTTC. It codes for CASSPGTHHGYTF.

The DNA of the CDR3 is TGTGCCAGCAGCCGCGGTCCCCCGGGACAGGGGGCTTTCGGGGAGCTGTTTTTT. Protein sequence: CASSRGPPGQGAFGELFF. The chain uses TRBV28 and TRBJ2-2; 12 positions match TRBD1. Germline lookup yields CDR1 MDHEN and CDR2 SYDVKM. With 6 bases clipped from V and 7 bases from J, the junction kept 15 bases outside the gene matches. The CDR3 is made up of 18 amino acids.

The chain employs TRBV29-1 and TRBJ2-3; D possibly corresponds to TRBD1 (5 bases). The germline V gene has CDR1 SQVTM and CDR2 ANQGSEA. The CDR3 is 14 residues long. V gave up 4 bases and J gave up 4 bases, with 15 bases separating them. The CDR3 loop is CSVVDTWGADTQYF. CDR3 sequence (DNA): TGCAGCGTTGTCGACACCTGGGGCGCAGATACGCAGTATTTT.

This rearrangement joins TRBV7-2 to TRBJ1-5; D gene uncertain. The CDR3 contains 13 residues. Trimming cost V 5 bases and J 3 bases, with 8 bases left between them. CDR1 is SGHTA and CDR2 is FQGNSA in the germline V gene. The CDR3 DNA follows: TGTGCCAGCAGCCCTAATACCAATCAGCCCCAGCATTTT. Translated: CASSPNTNQPQHF.

Concerning this clone: Within the sample, other DNA sequences also encode this same CDR3. This chain joins TRBV5-1 and TRBJ2-6; TRBD1 is a possible D gene (6 bases). The CDR3 has 16 residues. The germline V and J ends were trimmed by 2 bases and 0 bases, with 9 bases remaining between them. Germline V gene data show CDR1 as SGHRS and CDR2 as YFSETQ. As DNA, the CDR3 is TGCGCCAGCAGCTTTACAGGGTCCTCTGGGGCCAACGTCCTGACTTTC. Amino acid sequence: CASSFTGSSGANVLTF.

On this clone: Other DNA sequences in this specimen translate into the identical CDR3. The V call is TRBV5-4, the J call TRBJ2-7, with D maybe TRBD2 (6 bases). Germline V gene sequence: CDR1 SGHNT, CDR2 YYREEE (reference sequence). The CDR3 has 14 amino acids. Deletions cut 0 bases from V and 6 bases from J, with 13 bases between. For the CDR3, the DNA is TGTGCCAGCAGCTTGGGAGGGGTGCGGGGCGAGCAGTACTTC. It encodes CASSLGGVRGEQYF.

The gene calls are TRBV28 and TRBJ2-3, with 8 bases fitting TRBD2. This CDR3 has 14 amino acids. Trimming took 6 bases from V and 4 from J; bases not matched to a gene: 6. Germline V lookup: CDR1 MDHEN, CDR2 SYDVKM. In DNA, the CDR3 is TGTGCCAGCAGACCCGGGAGGGTGGCAGATACGCAGTATTTT. It encodes CASRPGRVADTQYF. The variable domain in full, completed from reference TRBV28 and TRBJ2-3, reads DVKVTQSSRYLVKRTGEKVFLECVQDMDHENMFWYRQDPGLGLRLIYFSYDVKMKEKGDIPEGYSVSREKKERFSLILESASTNQTSMYLCASRPGRVADTQYFGPGTRLTVL.

Remarks on this clone: Other DNA sequences from this sample encode an identical CDR3 as well. The rearrangement uses TRBV25-1 and TRBJ2-5; 10 bases agree with TRBD2. Germline CDR1 MGHDK, CDR2 SYGVNS. The CDR3 contains 16 residues. J lost 4 bases, V lost 3 bases, and 8 bases had no gene match. The CDR3 region has the DNA TGTGCCAGCAGTGACGGGCTAGCGGGAGCGGGAGAGACCCAGTACTTC. Encoded protein: CASSDGLAGAGETQYF.